At least ten counts were recorded for the clone carrying this T cell receptor (beta chain). Its matching antigen is unknown. Isolated RNA was reverse transcribed in full, so expressed TCRB transcripts were sequenced. Assay: immunoSEQ multiplex PCR; the TCRdb copy retains only in-frame clones and omits some. Among 300,000 to 400,000 clones, 8% were seen once, and the ten largest hold around 0.44%. Germline CDR1 is SEHNR and CDR2 is FQNEAQ (reference sequence). The CDR3 is made up of 12 amino acids. Trimming pared 6 bases from V and 4 bases from J, leaving 9 bases between. The sample belongs to a study of beta chain features in type 1 diabetes. Overall study: Comparable age, gender and cell yields were observed in patients relative to healthy donors.

Regarding the study as a whole: The VDJ junctions of type 1 diabetes patients carried fewer insertions and more deletions. The naive, central memory and Treg TCRB repertoires looked more alike in patients than they did in healthy donors.

Isolation of CD4+ naive, central memory, regulatory and stem cell-like memory cells was achieved by sorting via CD45RO/CCR7/CD25/CD127/CD95/CD27. The sequenced material came from central memory CD4+ T cells from blood. The TCR comes from a woman between 18 and 29 years old in good health. J is TRBJ1-2 and V is TRBV7-9; no firm D call. In nucleotides, the CDR3 is TGTGCCAGCAGTGGAAATGGCTATGGCTACACCTTC. The encoded protein is CASSGNGYGYTF.